This TCR beta chain was observed in a study of OX40 agonist ivuxolimab in advanced cancers. The ends were cut back, 0 bases at V and 3 bases at J, with 5 bases in the middle. From germline, CDR1 is LNHDA and CDR2 SQIVND (reference sequence). The CDR3 covers 13 residues. Measured with immunoSEQ multiplex PCR; TCRdb has only the in-frame clones, and not every one. Of about 49,000 clones in the sample, 75% to 90% were seen once. The chain recombines TRBV19 with TRBJ2-5; D is ambiguous. This clonotype was sampled from an adult with an advanced solid tumor such as melanoma, head and neck, liver or kidney cancer. The sample was CD4+ or CD8+ T cells sorted from blood, taken in a trial of the OX40 agonist ivuxolimab. CDR3 bases: TGTGCCAGTAGTATAGATAAGGAAGAGACCCAGTACTTC. Amino acid sequence: CASSIDKEETQYF.